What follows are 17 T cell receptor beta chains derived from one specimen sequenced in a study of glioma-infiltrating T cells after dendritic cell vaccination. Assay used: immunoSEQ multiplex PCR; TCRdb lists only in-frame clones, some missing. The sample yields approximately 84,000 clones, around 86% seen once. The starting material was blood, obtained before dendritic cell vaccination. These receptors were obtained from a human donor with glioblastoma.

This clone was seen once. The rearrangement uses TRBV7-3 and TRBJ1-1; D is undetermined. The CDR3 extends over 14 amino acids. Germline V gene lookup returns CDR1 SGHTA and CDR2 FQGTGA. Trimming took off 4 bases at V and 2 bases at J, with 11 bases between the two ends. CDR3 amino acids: CASSSEQRNTEAFF. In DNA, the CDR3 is TGTGCCAGCAGCTCCGAACAGAGAAACACTGAAGCTTTCTTT.

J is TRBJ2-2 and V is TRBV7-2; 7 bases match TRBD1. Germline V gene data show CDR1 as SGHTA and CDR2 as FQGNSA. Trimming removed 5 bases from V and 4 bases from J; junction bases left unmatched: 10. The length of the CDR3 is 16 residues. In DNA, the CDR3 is TGTGCCAGCAGCGCACAGACAGGGTCGGCCACCGGGGAGCTGTTTTTT. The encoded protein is CASSAQTGSATGELFF.

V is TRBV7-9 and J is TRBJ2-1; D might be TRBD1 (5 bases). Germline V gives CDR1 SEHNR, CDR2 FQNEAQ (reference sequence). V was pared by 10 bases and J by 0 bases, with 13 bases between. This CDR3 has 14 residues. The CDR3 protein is CAISQESSYNEQFF. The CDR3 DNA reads TGTGCCATTTCACAGGAGAGCTCCTACAATGAGCAGTTCTTC.

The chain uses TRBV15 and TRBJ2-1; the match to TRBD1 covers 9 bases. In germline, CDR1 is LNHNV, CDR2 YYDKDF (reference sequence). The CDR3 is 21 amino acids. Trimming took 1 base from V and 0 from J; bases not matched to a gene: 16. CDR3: CATSRARGDRVFRRSYNEQFF. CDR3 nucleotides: TGTGCCACCAGCAGAGCCCGAGGGGACAGGGTATTCCGTCGCTCCTACAATGAGCAGTTCTTC.

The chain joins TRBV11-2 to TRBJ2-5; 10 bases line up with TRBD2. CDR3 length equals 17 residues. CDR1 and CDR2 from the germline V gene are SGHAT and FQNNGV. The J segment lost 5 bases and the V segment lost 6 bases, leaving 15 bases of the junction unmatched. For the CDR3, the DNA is TGTGCCAGCAGTTTGTCCGGGACTAGCGCCTTCGGGGAGACCCAGTACTTC. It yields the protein CASSLSGTSAFGETQYF.

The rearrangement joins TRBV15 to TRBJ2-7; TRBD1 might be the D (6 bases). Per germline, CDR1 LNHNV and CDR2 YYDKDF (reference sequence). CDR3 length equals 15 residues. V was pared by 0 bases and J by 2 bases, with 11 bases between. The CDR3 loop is CATSRESGAPYEQYF. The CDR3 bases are TGTGCCACCAGCAGAGAATCAGGGGCCCCCTACGAGCAGTACTTC.

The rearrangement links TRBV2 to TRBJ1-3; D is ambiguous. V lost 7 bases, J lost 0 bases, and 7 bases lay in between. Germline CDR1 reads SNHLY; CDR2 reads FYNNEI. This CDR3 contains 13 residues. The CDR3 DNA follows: TGTGCCAGCACACGAGACTCTGGAAACACCATATATTTT. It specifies CASTRDSGNTIYF. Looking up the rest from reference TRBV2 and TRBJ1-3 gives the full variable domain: EPEVTQTPSHQVTQMGQEVILRCVPISNHLYFYWYRQILGQKVEFLVSFYNNEISEKSEIFDDQFSVERPDGSNFTLKIRSTKLEDSAMYFCASTRDSGNTIYFGEGSWLTVV.

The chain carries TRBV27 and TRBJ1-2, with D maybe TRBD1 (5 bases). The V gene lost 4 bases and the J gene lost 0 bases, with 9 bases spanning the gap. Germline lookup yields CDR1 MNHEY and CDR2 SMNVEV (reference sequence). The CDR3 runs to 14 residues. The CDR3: CASSSGGTNYGYTF. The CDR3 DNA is TGTGCCAGCAGTTCCGGGGGGACTAACTATGGCTACACCTTC.

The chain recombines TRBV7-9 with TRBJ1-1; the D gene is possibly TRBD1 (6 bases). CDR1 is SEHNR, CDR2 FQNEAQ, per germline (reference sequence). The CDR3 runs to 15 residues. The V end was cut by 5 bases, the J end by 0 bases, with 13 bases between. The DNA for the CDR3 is TGTGCCAGCAGCCTCAGGACAGCTTTGAACACTGAAGCTTTCTTT. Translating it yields CASSLRTALNTEAFF.

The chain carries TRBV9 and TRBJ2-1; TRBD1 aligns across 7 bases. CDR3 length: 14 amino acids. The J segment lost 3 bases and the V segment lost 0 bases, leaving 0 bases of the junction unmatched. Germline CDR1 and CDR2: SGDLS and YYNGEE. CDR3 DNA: TGTGCCAGCAGCGTAGGGGACAGCTACAATGAGCAGTTCTTC. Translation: CASSVGDSYNEQFF.

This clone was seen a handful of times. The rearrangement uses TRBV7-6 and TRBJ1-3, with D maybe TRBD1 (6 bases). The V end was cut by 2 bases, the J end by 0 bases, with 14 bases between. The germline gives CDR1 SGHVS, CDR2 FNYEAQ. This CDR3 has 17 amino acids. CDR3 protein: CASSLSTGWDSGNTIYF. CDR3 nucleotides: TGTGCCAGCAGCTTAAGCACAGGGTGGGACTCTGGAAACACCATATATTTT.

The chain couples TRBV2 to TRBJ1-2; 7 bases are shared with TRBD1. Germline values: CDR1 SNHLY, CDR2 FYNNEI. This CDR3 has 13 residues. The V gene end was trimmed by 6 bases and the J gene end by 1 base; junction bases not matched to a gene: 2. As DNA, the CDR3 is TGTGCCAGCAGGACAGGGTTTAACTATGGCTACACCTTC. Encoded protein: CASRTGFNYGYTF.

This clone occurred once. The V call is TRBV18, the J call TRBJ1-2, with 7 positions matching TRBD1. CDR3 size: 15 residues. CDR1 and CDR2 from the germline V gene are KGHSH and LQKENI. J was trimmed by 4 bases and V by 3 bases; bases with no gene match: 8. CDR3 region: CASSPGTDRIYGYTF. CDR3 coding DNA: TGTGCCAGCTCACCTGGAACGGACAGGATCTATGGCTACACCTTC.

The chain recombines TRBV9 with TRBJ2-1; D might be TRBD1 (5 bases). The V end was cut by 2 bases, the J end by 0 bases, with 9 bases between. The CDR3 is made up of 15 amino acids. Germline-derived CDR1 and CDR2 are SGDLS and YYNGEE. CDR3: CASSVTVISYNEQFF. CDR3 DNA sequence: TGTGCCAGCAGCGTGACAGTTATCTCCTACAATGAGCAGTTCTTC.

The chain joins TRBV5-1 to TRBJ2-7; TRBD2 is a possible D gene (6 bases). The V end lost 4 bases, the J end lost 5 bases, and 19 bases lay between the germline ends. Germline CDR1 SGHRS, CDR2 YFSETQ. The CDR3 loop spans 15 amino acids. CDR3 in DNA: TGCGCCAGCAGCGAACAAGACCCCGGCGGGGACGAGCAGTACTTC. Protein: CASSEQDPGGDEQYF.

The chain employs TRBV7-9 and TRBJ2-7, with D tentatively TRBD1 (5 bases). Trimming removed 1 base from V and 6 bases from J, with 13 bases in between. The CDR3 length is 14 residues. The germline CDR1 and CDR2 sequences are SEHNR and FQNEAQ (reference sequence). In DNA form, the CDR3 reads TGTGCCAGCAGCTTAGAAATGGGGCACGGCGAGCAGTACTTC. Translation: CASSLEMGHGEQYF.

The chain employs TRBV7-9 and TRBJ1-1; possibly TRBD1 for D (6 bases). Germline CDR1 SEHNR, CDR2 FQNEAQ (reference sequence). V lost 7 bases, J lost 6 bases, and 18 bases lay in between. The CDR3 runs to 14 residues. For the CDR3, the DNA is TGTGCCAGCATACTCCAGGGGAGTGCGGCTGAAGCTTTCTTT. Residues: CASILQGSAAEAFF.